The 5 T cell receptor beta chains listed next were all sequenced from one sample in a study of blood T cell repertoires in COVID-19. Here immunoSEQ multiplex PCR was the method, and the copy in TCRdb shows in-frame clones only, minus some. The sample shows around 100,000 clones, around 88% of them seen only once. The sequencing input was peripheral blood. Every receptor here comes from a human donor in a cohort sampled during active COVID-19.

The rearrangement uses TRBV21-1 and TRBJ1-2. TRBV21-1 is a known pseudogene. This CDR3 contains 15 residues. CDR3 protein: CASSRRAGANYGYTF. Here the CDR3 DNA reads TGTGCCAGCAGCAGGAGGGCCGGAGCTAACTATGGCTACACCTTC.

The CDR3 region has the DNA TGTGCCATCAGTGAGGCCGGGACAGCGGACAATGAGCAGTTCTTC. Amino acids: CAISEAGTADNEQFF. The genes are TRBV10-3 and TRBJ2-1; 7 bases align to TRBD1. The CDR3 totals 15 residues. V gave up 2 bases and J gave up 5 bases; unmatched junction bases: 6. The V gene's germline CDR1 is ENHRY and CDR2 SYGVKD.

The gene calls are TRBV19 and TRBJ1-1; D gene ambiguous. The CDR3 loop spans 15 amino acids. Germline V gene lookup returns CDR1 LNHDA and CDR2 SQIVND (reference sequence). The ends were cut back, 7 bases at V and 1 base at J, with 16 bases in the middle. CDR3 bases: TGTGCCAGTACTCCCGCCCCCTACGGGAACACTGAAGCTTTCTTT. Translated, it gives CASTPAPYGNTEAFF.

This rearrangement joins TRBV7-2 to TRBJ2-4, with 16 bases identical to TRBD2. CDR1 and CDR2 (germline): SGHTA, FQGNSA. Unmatched junction bases numbered 4, after V lost 4 bases and J lost 7 bases. The CDR3 has 16 amino acids. The CDR3 DNA sequence: TGTGCCAGCAGCTCGGGACTAGCGGGAGGGCTGAACATTCAGTACTTC. It is translated as CASSSGLAGGLNIQYF.

The chain combines TRBV5-8 with TRBJ2-7; 7 nucleotides line up with TRBD1. Losses at the gene ends were 3 bases for V and 5 bases for J; bases not matched to a gene: 5. This CDR3 has 13 amino acids. CDR1 and CDR2 from the germline V gene are SGHTS and YDEGEE. CDR3 residues: CASSSGTADEQYF. The CDR3 DNA reads TGTGCCAGCAGCTCCGGGACAGCAGACGAGCAGTACTTC. Looking up the rest from reference TRBV5-8 and TRBJ2-7 gives the full variable domain: EAGVTQSPTHLIKTRGQQATLRCSPISGHTSVYWYQQALGLGLQFLLWYDEGEERNRGNFPPRFSGRQFPNYSSELNVNALELEDSALYLCASSSGTADEQYFGPGTRLTVT.